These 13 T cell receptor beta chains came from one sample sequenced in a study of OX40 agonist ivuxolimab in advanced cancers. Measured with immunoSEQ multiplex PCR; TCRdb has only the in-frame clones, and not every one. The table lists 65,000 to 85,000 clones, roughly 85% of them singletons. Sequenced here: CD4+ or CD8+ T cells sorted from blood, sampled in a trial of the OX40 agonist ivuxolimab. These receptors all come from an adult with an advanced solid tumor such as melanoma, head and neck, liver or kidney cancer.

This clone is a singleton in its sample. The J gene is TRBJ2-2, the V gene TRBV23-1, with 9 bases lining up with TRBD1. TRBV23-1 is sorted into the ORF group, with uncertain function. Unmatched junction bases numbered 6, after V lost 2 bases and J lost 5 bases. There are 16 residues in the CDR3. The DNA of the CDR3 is TGCGCCAGCAGTCAAGTTAACAGGGGGCTGACCGGGGAGCTGTTTTTT. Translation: CASSQVNRGLTGELFF.

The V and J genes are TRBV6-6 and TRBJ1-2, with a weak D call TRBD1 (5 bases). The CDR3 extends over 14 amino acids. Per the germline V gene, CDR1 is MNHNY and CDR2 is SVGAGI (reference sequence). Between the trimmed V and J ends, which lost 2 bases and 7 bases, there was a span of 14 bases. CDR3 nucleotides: TGTGCCAGCAGTTACGAGGGGCAAAAGGGTGGCTACACCTTC. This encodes CASSYEGQKGGYTF.

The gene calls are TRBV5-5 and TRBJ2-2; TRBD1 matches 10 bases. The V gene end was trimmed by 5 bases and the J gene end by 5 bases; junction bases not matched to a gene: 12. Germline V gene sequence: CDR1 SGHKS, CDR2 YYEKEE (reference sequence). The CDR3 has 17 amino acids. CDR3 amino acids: CASRPQWTGGGTGELFF. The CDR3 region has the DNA TGTGCCAGCAGACCTCAGTGGACAGGGGGTGGTACCGGGGAGCTGTTTTTT.

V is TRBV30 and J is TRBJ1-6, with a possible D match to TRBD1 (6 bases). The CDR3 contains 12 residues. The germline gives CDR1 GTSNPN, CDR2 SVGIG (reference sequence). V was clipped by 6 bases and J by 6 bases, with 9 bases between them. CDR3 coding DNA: TGTGCCTGTCCAGGGGTTAATTCACCCCTCCACTTT. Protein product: CACPGVNSPLHF.

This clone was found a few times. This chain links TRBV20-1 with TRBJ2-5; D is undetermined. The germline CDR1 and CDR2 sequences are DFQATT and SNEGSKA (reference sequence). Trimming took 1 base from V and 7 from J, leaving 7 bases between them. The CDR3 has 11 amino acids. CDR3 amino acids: CSARGRRTQYF. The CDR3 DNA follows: TGCAGTGCTAGAGGGCGCCGGACCCAGTACTTC.

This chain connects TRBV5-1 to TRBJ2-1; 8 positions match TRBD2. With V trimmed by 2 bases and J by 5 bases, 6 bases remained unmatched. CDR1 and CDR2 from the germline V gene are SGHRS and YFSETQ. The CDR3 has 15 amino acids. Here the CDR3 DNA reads TGCGCCAGCAGCTTAAGGCTAGCGGGCCACAATGAGCAGTTCTTC. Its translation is CASSLRLAGHNEQFF. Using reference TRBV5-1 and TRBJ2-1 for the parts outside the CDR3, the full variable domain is KAGVTQTPRYLIKTRGQQVTLSCSPISGHRSVSWYQQTPGQGLQFLFEYFSETQRNKGNFPGRFSGRQFSNSRSEMNVSTLELGDSALYLCASSLRLAGHNEQFFGPGTRLTVL.

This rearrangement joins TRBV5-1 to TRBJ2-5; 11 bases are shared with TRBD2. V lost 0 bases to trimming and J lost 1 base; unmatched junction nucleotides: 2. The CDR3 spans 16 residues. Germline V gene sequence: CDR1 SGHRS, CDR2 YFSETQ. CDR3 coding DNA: TGCGCCAGCAGCTTGGCCGGGACTAGCGGCCAAGAGACCCAGTACTTC. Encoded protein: CASSLAGTSGQETQYF.

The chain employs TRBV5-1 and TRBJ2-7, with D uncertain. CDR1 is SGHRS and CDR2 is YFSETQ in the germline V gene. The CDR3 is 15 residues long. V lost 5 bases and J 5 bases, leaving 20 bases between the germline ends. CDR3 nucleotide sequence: TGCGCCAGCAGGCAGACGCCGGACGGGTCCCACGAGCAGTACTTC. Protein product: CASRQTPDGSHEQYF.

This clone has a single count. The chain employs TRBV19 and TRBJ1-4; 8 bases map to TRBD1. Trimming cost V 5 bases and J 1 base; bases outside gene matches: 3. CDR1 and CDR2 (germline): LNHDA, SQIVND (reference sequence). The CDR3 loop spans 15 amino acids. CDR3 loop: CASSYRGGTNEKLFF. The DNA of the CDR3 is TGTGCCAGTAGTTACAGGGGGGGAACTAATGAAAAACTGTTTTTT.

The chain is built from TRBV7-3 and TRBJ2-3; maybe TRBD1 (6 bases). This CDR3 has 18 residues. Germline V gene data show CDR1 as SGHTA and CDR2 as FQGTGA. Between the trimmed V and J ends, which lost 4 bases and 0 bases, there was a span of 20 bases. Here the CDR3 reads CASSWTVPHVASTDTQYF. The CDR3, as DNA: TGTGCCAGCAGCTGGACAGTACCTCACGTCGCTAGCACAGATACGCAGTATTTT.

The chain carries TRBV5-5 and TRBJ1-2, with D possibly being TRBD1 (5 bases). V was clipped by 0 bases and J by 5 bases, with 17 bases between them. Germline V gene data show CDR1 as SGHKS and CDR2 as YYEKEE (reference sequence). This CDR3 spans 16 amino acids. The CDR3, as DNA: TGTGCCAGCAGCTTGGAAGGCTTTCGGGGGAGGTATGGCTACACCTTC. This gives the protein CASSLEGFRGRYGYTF.

CDR3 protein: CASSLIRGYTGELFF. The CDR3 DNA reads as TGTGCCAGCAGCTTAATAAGGGGTTACACCGGGGAGCTGTTTTTT. J is TRBJ2-2 and V is TRBV7-2; D possibly corresponds to TRBD1 (5 bases). With 2 bases removed from V and 3 bases from J, the gap between germline ends came to 10 bases. Per the germline V gene, CDR1 is SGHTA and CDR2 is FQGNSA. The CDR3 loop spans 15 amino acids.

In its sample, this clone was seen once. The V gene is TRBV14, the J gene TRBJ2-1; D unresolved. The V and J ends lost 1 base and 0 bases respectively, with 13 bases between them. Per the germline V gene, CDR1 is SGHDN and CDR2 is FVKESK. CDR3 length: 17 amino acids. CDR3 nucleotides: TGTGCCAGCAGCCAAGCCCCTGATATGAGCTCCTACAATGAGCAGTTCTTC. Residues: CASSQAPDMSSYNEQFF.